Included here is one T cell receptor (beta chain) sequence, with context. As yet, its antigen is unknown. The PCR employed 60 Vbeta primers together with 13 Jbeta primers. Generated by immunoSEQ multiplex PCR, the TCRdb table keeps only in-frame clones and is missing some. The table includes some 110,000 clones, roughly 70% detected once. The CDR3 is 15 amino acids. CDR1 is SGHKS and CDR2 is YYEKEE in the germline V gene (reference sequence). V shed 0 bases and J shed 1 base, with 10 bases lying between them. This sample was taken from a study of cytomegalovirus exposure and HLA in healthy donors. Findings and caveats of the study: Analyzed later, most CMV-associated TCR beta chains appeared HLA-restricted. Further analysis was carried out later, and it showed several of the most significant clusters appearing linked to common viral pathogens.

This TCR was sampled from a man aged 25 to 40 in good health and CMV-seropositive. Input material: PBMCs. The genes are TRBV5-5 and TRBJ1-2; possible D gene TRBD1, 5 bases. Here the CDR3 DNA reads TGTGCCAGCAGCTTGGGACAGTTACTTAACTATGGCTACACCTTC. Translating gives CASSLGQLLNYGYTF.